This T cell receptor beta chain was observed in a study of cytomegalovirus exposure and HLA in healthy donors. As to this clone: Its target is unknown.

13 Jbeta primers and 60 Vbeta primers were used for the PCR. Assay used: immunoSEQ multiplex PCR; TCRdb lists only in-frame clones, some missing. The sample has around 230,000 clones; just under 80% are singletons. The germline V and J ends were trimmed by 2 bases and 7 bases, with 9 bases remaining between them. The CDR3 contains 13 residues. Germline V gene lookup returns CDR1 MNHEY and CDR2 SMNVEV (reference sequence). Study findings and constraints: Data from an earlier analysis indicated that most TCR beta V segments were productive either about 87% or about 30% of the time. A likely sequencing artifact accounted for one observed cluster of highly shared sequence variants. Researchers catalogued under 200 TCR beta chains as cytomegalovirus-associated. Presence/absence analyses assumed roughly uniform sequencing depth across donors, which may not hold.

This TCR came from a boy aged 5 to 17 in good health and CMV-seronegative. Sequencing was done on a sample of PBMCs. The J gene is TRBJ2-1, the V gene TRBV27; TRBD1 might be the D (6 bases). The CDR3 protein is CASSLEQGNEQFF. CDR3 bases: TGTGCCAGCAGTTTAGAACAGGGAAATGAGCAGTTCTTC.